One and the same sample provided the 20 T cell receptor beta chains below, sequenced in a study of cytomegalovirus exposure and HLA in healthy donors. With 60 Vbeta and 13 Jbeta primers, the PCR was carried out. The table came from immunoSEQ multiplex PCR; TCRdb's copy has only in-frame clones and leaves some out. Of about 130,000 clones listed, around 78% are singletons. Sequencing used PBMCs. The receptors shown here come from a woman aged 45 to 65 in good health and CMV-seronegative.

CDR3 residues: CASSFTGGVNSPLHF. The CDR3 coding sequence is TGCGCCAGCAGCTTCACAGGGGGCGTTAATTCACCCCTCCACTTT. V is TRBV5-1 and J is TRBJ1-6; 9 bases map to TRBD1. This CDR3 spans 15 amino acids. The junction had 3 bases not matched to a gene; V was cut back by 2 bases and J by 6 bases. CDR1 is SGHRS and CDR2 is YFSETQ in the germline V gene.

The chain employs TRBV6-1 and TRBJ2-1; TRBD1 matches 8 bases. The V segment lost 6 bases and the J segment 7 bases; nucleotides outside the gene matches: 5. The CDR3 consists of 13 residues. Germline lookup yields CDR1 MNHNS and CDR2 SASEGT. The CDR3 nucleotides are TGTGCCAGCAGAGGACAGGGCGGTAATGAGCAGTTCTTC. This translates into CASRGQGGNEQFF.

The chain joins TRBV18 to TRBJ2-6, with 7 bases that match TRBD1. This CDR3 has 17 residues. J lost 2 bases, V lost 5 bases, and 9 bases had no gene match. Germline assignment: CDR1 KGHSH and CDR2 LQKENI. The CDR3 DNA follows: TGTGCCAGCTCAAAGTCAGGGGGTAATCCTGGGGCCAACGTCCTGACTTTC. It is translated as CASSKSGGNPGANVLTF.

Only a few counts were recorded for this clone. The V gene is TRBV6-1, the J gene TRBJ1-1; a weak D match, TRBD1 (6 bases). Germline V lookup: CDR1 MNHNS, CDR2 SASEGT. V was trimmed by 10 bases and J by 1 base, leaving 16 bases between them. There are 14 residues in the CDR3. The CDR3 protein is CAKPNRAPNTEAFF. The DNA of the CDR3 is TGTGCCAAACCGAACAGGGCTCCGAACACTGAAGCTTTCTTT.

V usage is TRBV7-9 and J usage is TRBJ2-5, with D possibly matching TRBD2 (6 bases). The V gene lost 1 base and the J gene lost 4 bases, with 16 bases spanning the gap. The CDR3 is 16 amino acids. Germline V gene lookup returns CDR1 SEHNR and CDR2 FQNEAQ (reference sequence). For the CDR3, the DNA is TGTGCCAGCAGCTTAGATCAAGGAGGGGCTGGAGAGACCCAGTACTTC. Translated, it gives CASSLDQGGAGETQYF.

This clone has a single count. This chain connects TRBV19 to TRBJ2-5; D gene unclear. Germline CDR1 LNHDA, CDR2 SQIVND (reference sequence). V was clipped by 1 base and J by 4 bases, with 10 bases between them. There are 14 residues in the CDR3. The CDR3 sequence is CASSIGEEPETQYF. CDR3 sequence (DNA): TGTGCCAGTAGTATAGGTGAAGAGCCAGAGACCCAGTACTTC.

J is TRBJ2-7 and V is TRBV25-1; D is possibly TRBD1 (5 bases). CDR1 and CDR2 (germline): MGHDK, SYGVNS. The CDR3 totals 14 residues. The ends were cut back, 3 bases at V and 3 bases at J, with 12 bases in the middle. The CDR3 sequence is CASSDQGWNYEQYF. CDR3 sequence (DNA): TGTGCCAGCAGTGATCAGGGATGGAACTACGAGCAGTACTTC.

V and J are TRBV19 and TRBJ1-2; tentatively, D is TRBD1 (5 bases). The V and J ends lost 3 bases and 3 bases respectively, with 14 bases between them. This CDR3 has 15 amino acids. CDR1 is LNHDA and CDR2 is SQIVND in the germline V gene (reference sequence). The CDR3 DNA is TGTGCCAGTAGTATGGTAGGGGAAGTAGACTATGGCTACACCTTC. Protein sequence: CASSMVGEVDYGYTF.

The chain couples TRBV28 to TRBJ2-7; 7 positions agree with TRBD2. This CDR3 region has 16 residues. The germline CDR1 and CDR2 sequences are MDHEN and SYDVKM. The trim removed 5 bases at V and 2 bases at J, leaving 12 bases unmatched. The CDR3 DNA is TGTGCCAGCAGTCTAGTCGCGGGAGAACTTACCTACGAGCAGTACTTC. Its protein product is CASSLVAGELTYEQYF.

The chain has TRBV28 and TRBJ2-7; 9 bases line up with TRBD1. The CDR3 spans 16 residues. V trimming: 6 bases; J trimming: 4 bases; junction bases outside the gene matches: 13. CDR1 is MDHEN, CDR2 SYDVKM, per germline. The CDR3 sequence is CASSSSGTGRRYEQYF. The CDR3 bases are TGTGCCAGCAGCTCCTCAGGGACAGGGAGAAGGTACGAGCAGTACTTC.

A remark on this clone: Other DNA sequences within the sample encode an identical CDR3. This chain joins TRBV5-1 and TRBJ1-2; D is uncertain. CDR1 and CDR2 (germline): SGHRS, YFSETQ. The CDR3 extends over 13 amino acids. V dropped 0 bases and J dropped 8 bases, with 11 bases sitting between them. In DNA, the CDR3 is TGCGCCAGCAGCTTGGAGGGAGCGGGGGGCTACACCTTC. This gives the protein CASSLEGAGGYTF.

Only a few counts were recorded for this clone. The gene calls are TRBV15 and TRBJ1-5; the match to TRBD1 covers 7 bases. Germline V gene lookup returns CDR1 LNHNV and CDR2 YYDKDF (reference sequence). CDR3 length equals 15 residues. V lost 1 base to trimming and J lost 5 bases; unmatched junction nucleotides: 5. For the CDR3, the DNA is TGTGCCACCAGCAGAGTGTGGACAGGAGATCAGCCCCAGCATTTT. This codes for CATSRVWTGDQPQHF.

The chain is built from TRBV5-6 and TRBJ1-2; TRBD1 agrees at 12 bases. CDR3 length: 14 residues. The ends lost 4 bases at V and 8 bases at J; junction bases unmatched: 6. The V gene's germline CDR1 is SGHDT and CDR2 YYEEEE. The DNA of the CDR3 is TGTGCCAGCAGCGGGGGACAGGGGGCTGGAGGCTACACCTTC. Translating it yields CASSGGQGAGGYTF.

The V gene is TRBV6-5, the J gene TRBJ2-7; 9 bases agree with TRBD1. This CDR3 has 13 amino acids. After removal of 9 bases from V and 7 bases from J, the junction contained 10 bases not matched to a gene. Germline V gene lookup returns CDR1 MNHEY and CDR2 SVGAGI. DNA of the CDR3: TGTGCCAGTATAGGGACAGGGAGGTGGGAGCAGTACTTC. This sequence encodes CASIGTGRWEQYF.

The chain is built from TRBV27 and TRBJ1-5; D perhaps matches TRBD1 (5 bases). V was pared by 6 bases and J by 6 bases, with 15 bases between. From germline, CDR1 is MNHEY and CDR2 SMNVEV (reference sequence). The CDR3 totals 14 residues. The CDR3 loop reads CASRKGKDRQPQHF. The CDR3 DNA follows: TGTGCCAGCAGAAAGGGGAAGGATCGTCAGCCCCAGCATTTT.

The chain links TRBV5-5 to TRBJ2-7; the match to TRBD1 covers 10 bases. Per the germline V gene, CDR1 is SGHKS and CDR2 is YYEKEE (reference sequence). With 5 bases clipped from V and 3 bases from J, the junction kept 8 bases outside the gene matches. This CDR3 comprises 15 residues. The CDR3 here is CASRPRDRGIYEQYF. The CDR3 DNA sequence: TGTGCCAGCAGACCACGGGACAGGGGTATCTACGAGCAGTACTTC.

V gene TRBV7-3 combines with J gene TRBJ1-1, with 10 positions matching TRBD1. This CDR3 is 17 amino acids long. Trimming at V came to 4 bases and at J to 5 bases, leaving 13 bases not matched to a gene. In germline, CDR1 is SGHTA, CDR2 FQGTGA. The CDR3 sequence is CASSSTGGRHPPTEAFF. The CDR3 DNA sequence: TGTGCCAGCAGCTCGACAGGGGGCAGGCACCCACCTACTGAAGCTTTCTTT.

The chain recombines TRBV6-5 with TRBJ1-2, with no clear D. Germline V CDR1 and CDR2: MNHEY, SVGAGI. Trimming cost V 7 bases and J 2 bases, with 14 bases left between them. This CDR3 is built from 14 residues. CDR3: CASKLSPGNYGYTF. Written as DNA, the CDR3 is TGTGCCAGCAAACTTTCCCCGGGGAACTATGGCTACACCTTC.

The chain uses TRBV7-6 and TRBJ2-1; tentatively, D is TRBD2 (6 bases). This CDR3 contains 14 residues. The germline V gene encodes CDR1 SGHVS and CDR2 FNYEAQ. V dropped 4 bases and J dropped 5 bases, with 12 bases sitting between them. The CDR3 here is CASSSDYPNNEQFF. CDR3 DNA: TGTGCCAGCAGCTCGGACTACCCAAACAATGAGCAGTTCTTC.

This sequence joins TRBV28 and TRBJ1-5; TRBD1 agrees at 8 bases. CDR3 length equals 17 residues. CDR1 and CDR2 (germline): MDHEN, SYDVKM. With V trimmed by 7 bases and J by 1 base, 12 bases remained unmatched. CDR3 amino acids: CASKLGTGQQSNQPQHF. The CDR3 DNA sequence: TGTGCCAGCAAACTTGGGACAGGCCAGCAGAGCAATCAGCCCCAGCATTTT.